The T cell receptor (beta chain) described here comes from a study of technical replicates of blood from several donors (dated by TCRdb to 2016 to 2017). Library construction relied on the immunoSEQ multiplex PCR assay. TCRdb obtained this table from immuneACCESS and retained in-frame rearrangements with V and J assigned. These tables miss some clones; where compared with another copy, unresolved V genes account for less than half of the shortfall, and the remainder is unexplained. The sample table contains more than 11,000 clones; only one count was recorded for 83% of them. Of the sample, roughly an eighth falls within the top ten clones. The CDR3 holds 13 amino acids from the cysteine to the phenylalanine. Only the CDR3 DNA stays, 39 bases, in frame from base 1. CDR1 and CDR2, looked up from the germline V gene, are SGHAT and FQNNGV. The germline ends are 7 bases apart after V is trimmed by 3 bases and J by 4 bases.

Details on this clone: Its antigen specificity is not known. Base qualities are not recorded, but no much larger clone differs from it by a single base.

The chain joins TRBV11-2 to TRBJ2-1; the D gene remains uncertain. Source material: PBMCs. The TCR originated in a human donor in good health. Read as DNA, the sequence is TGTGCCAGCAGCTTTGCAGATTACAATGAGCAGTTCTTC. Its coded protein is CASSFADYNEQFF.